The 8 T cell receptor beta chains below come from one sample, sequenced in a study of blood T cell repertoires in COVID-19. Using immunoSEQ multiplex PCR, the repertoire was profiled, and TCRdb retains in-frame clones only, with some absent. The table shows about 74,000 clones, with around 78% occurring only once. Sequencing input: peripheral blood. The source of these receptors is a human donor in a cohort sampled during active COVID-19.

V is TRBV5-1 and J is TRBJ2-7; D ambiguous. Per germline, CDR1 SGHRS and CDR2 YFSETQ. The CDR3 has 12 residues. V dropped 3 bases and J dropped 2 bases, with 6 bases sitting between them. CDR3 sequence (DNA): TGCGCCAGCAGCTACGACACCTACGAGCAGTACTTC. Its protein is CASSYDTYEQYF. Filled out from reference TRBV5-1 and TRBJ2-7, the complete variable domain reads KAGVTQTPRYLIKTRGQQVTLSCSPISGHRSVSWYQQTPGQGLQFLFEYFSETQRNKGNFPGRFSGRQFSNSRSEMNVSTLELGDSALYLCASSYDTYEQYFGPGTRLTVT.

The V gene is TRBV7-9, the J gene TRBJ2-4, with 13 nucleotides matching TRBD2. J gave up 9 bases and V 5 bases, and 10 bases lay outside the gene matches. The CDR3 loop spans 16 amino acids. The germline gives CDR1 SEHNR, CDR2 FQNEAQ (reference sequence). The CDR3, as DNA: TGTGCCAGCAGCAGCGGGACTAGCGGGATGGGTAGCATTCAGTACTTC. This sequence encodes CASSSGTSGMGSIQYF.

This clone was counted once. The chain joins TRBV6-2 or TRBV6-3 to TRBJ1-5, with 8 bases aligning to TRBD1. V shed 2 bases and J 5 bases; nucleotides not matched to a gene: 5. Germline assignment: CDR1 MNHEY and CDR2 SVGEGT. The CDR3 totals 15 residues. CDR3 protein: CASSYGQGKDQPQHF. As DNA, the CDR3 is TGTGCCAGCAGTTACGGACAGGGTAAAGATCAGCCCCAGCATTTT.

V and J are TRBV6-2 or TRBV6-3 and TRBJ2-3, with D maybe TRBD2 (5 bases). Trimming stripped 2 bases from V and 5 bases from J, with 20 bases between. Germline CDR1 and CDR2: MNHEY and SVGEGT. This CDR3 is 17 amino acids long. The CDR3 nucleotides read TGTGCCAGCAGTTACGATGAGGGTGACCGGCGAGGAGATACGCAGTATTTT. This translates into CASSYDEGDRRGDTQYF.

V usage is TRBV5-4 and J usage is TRBJ1-1; maybe TRBD1 (6 bases). Germline CDR1 reads SGHNT; CDR2 reads YYREEE (reference sequence). The V end was cut by 4 bases, the J end by 4 bases, with 17 bases between. The length of the CDR3 is 15 residues. CDR3 in DNA: TGTGCCAGCAGCCCGGACAGTCTGAGGACCACTGAAGCTTTCTTT. The encoded protein is CASSPDSLRTTEAFF.

The chain has TRBV4-3 and TRBJ1-6, with 10 bases lining up with TRBD1. CDR3 length: 16 amino acids. From germline, CDR1 is LGHNA and CDR2 YSLEER. Trimming removed 0 bases from V and 10 bases from J; junction bases left unmatched: 6. This CDR3 is CASSQDLDRGTSPLHF. As DNA, the CDR3 is TGCGCCAGCAGCCAAGATTTGGACAGGGGGACGTCACCCCTCCACTTT.

The V and J genes are TRBV24-1 and TRBJ2-5, with a possible D match to TRBD1 (6 bases). The CDR3 length is 15 residues. Germline V gene lookup returns CDR1 KGHDR and CDR2 SFDVKD. V was shortened by 7 bases and J by 6 bases, with 20 bases between the two germline ends. CDR3 amino acids: CATSKADSGEKTQYF. CDR3 nucleotides: TGTGCCACCAGCAAAGCGGACAGCGGAGAAAAGACCCAGTACTTC.

The chain recombines TRBV6-5 with TRBJ2-7; 8 nucleotides align to TRBD1. Germline loops: CDR1 MNHEY, CDR2 SVGAGI. V shed 0 bases and J 2 bases; nucleotides not matched to a gene: 3. The CDR3 runs 15 residues. CDR3 bases: TGTGCCAGCAGTTACTCGACAGGGGCGCCCTACGAGCAGTACTTC. Translation: CASSYSTGAPYEQYF.